These 10 T cell receptor beta chains were all obtained from the same sample, sequenced in a study of T cell clones after liver transplantation. TCRbeta sequences of proliferating CFSE-low MLR cells were labeled alloreactive. For these TCRs, the target antigens are not known. Some clones are missing from TCRdb's copy, which holds only in-frame ones; the method was immunoSEQ multiplex PCR. The sample has around 4,900 clones; over 40% are singletons. Sequencing was done on a sample of CD4+ T cells from cultured PBMCs. All receptors come from a human patient who received a liver transplant. A subset of T cells may come from the graft donor.

The chain combines TRBV7-9 with TRBJ2-5; D is undetermined. V lost 5 bases, J lost 1 base, and 20 bases lay in between. The CDR3 contains 17 residues. Germline V gives CDR1 SEHNR, CDR2 FQNEAQ (reference sequence). The DNA for the CDR3 is TGTGCCAGCAGCCCCCCCCGAGCCGTAGACCGCCAAGAGACCCAGTACTTC. Translated, it gives CASSPPRAVDRQETQYF.

J is TRBJ2-5 and V is TRBV19, with a tentative D call TRBD1 (5 bases). Looked up from germline, CDR1 is LNHDA and CDR2 is SQIVND (reference sequence). V lost 5 bases and J lost 5, with 15 bases in between. CDR3 length: 14 amino acids. In DNA form, the CDR3 reads TGTGCCAGTAGTCGGCTAGGCCCAGGGGAGACCCAGTACTTC. It specifies CASSRLGPGETQYF.

This chain links TRBV5-4 with TRBJ2-7; 13 bases are a match to TRBD2. Germline-derived CDR1 and CDR2 are SGHNT and YYREEE (reference sequence). The CDR3 is made up of 15 amino acids. V lost 4 bases and J lost 4; bases outside the gene matches: 5. DNA for the CDR3: TGTGCCAGCAGCGAAAGGACTAGCGGGAGTTACGAGCAGTACTTC. It encodes CASSERTSGSYEQYF.

The rearrangement joins TRBV6-5 to TRBJ2-7; D unresolved. The CDR3 length is 12 residues. Germline CDR1 MNHEY, CDR2 SVGAGI. Trimming took off 4 bases at V and 4 bases at J, with 8 bases between the two ends. CDR3 sequence: CASSLVGYEQYF. The CDR3 DNA follows: TGTGCCAGCAGTTTAGTGGGTTACGAGCAGTACTTC.

The sample holds one count of this clone. CDR3 sequence reads: CASGGSEQFF. CDR3 in DNA: TGTGCCAGTGGGGGGAGTGAGCAGTTCTTC. The J gene is TRBJ2-1, the V gene TRBV2; the D gene is possibly TRBD2 (6 bases). Trimming took 9 bases from V and 9 from J, leaving 9 bases between them. The V gene's germline CDR1 is SNHLY and CDR2 FYNNEI. The CDR3 is made up of 10 amino acids. Full variable domain (rest looked up from reference TRBV2 and TRBJ2-1): EPEVTQTPSHQVTQMGQEVILRCVPISNHLYFYWYRQILGQKVEFLVSFYNNEISEKSEIFDDQFSVERPDGSNFTLKIRSTKLEDSAMYFCASGGSEQFFGPGTRLTVL.

This clone has only a few counts. The chain uses TRBV7-9 and TRBJ2-3; D is possibly TRBD1 (7 bases). V was trimmed by 5 bases and J by 5 bases, leaving 17 bases between them. The germline gives CDR1 SEHNR, CDR2 FQNEAQ (reference sequence). The CDR3 is 15 residues long. In nucleotides, the CDR3 is TGTGCCAGCAGCCCCCGGAGGGGGCTTGGAGATACGCAGTATTTT. Protein: CASSPRRGLGDTQYF. The variable domain in full, completed from reference TRBV7-9 and TRBJ2-3, reads DTGVSQNPRHKITKRGQNVTFRCDPISEHNRLYWYRQTLGQGPEFLTYFQNEAQLEKSRLLSDRFSAERPKGSFSTLEIQRTEQGDSAMYLCASSPRRGLGDTQYFGPGTRLTVL.

About this clone itself: Other DNA sequences of this sample code for an identical CDR3. This rearrangement joins TRBV10-2 to TRBJ2-7; D perhaps matches TRBD2 (6 bases). Per the germline V gene, CDR1 is WSHSY and CDR2 is SAAADI. The V gene lost 3 bases and the J gene lost 0 bases, with 12 bases spanning the gap. This CDR3 is 15 amino acids long. CDR3 sequence: CASSEPGRGSYEQYF. CDR3 coding DNA: TGCGCCAGCAGTGAACCGGGGCGGGGCTCCTACGAGCAGTACTTC.

Only a few counts were recorded for this clone. The gene calls are TRBV6-1 and TRBJ1-4; D is unresolved. The CDR3 totals 14 residues. Germline V gene lookup returns CDR1 MNHNS and CDR2 SASEGT. V dropped 5 bases and J dropped 5 bases, with 12 bases sitting between them. CDR3 nucleotides: TGTGCCAGCAGTACCCCGGGATTGAATGAAAAACTGTTTTTT. Amino acids: CASSTPGLNEKLFF.

This clone was observed a few times. The gene calls are TRBV6-5 and TRBJ2-1; 9 nucleotides line up with TRBD1. The CDR3 contains 13 residues. Per germline, CDR1 MNHEY and CDR2 SVGAGI. Trimming at V came to 8 bases and at J to 15 bases, leaving 14 bases not matched to a gene. The CDR3 here is CASGQGQGTSWFF. The CDR3 bases are TGTGCCAGCGGACAAGGACAGGGGACCTCTTGGTTCTTC.

V gene TRBV7-2 combines with J gene TRBJ1-1; tentative D call: TRBD1 (5 bases). Trimming took 2 bases from V and 4 from J, leaving 11 bases between them. The germline gives CDR1 SGHTA, CDR2 FQGNSA. The CDR3 extends over 14 amino acids. The CDR3 region is CASSLTGGRTEAFF. CDR3 coding DNA: TGTGCCAGCAGCTTAACCGGGGGTCGCACTGAAGCTTTCTTT.